Sequencing of this T cell receptor (beta chain) was carried out in a study of vaccination effects on CD4 cells after COVID-19. Findings and limits, study-wide: The study found marked clonal contraction of infection- and vaccine-induced clones late after vaccination.

Clones were sequenced by immunoSEQ multiplex PCR, and TCRdb holds only the in-frame ones, with some missing. The sample records about 48,000 clones, 67% being singletons. Comment on this clone: Its antigen remains unknown.

Cultured cells yielded isolated CD4+ T cells after 10 to 11 days. The vaccine recipients had no prior SARS-CoV-2 infection, with negative nucleocapsid antibodies. This sequence was found in a human donor who received a COVID-19 vaccine. The sequenced sample was CD4+ T cells from PBMCs cultured without peptide, obtained before COVID-19 vaccination.

CDR3 protein: CASRLAGWGELFF. The CDR3, as DNA: TGTGCCAGCAGGCTAGCGGGGTGGGGGGAGCTGTTTTTT. The gene calls are TRBV6-5 and TRBJ2-2; TRBD2 aligns across 9 bases. The CDR3 extends over 13 amino acids. The trim removed 6 bases at V and 8 bases at J, leaving 4 bases unmatched. From germline, CDR1 is MNHEY and CDR2 SVGAGI.